This TCR beta chain was sequenced in a study of T cells in Graves' hyperthyroidism and ophthalmopathy. Study results and caveats: Most thyroid clonotypes expanded above 0.001 were also detected in blood.

RNA transcripts provided the source from which TCR beta CDR3 regions were amplified. HTBI primers were the set used in a first-round RT-PCR of the TCR CDR3. A single record per CDR3 protein comes from TCRdb applying MiXCR to the multiplex PCR reads. Of fewer than 650,000 distinct CDR3 sequences in the sample, roughly 15% are singletons; the top ten hold approximately 15%. In the case of this clonotype: Antigen unknown.

Hyperthyroidism was newly diagnosed in patients aged 18 to 65 (duration under 2 months). Patients were excluded for uncontrolled infection, other autoimmune disease, pregnancy or lactation. PBMCs were derived from about 10 ml fresh peripheral blood. Sequencing was carried out using blood. The receptor's source is a woman between 40 and 55 years old with Graves' hyperthyroidism.

The DNA for the CDR3 is TGTGCCAGCAGCACCGGACAGAGGGACCCAAACTATGGCTACACCTTC. Translation: CASSTGQRDPNYGYTF. V usage is TRBV13 and J usage is TRBJ1-2, with D possibly matching TRBD1 (6 bases). CDR1 is PRHDT and CDR2 is FYEKMQ in the germline V gene (reference sequence). CDR3 length equals 16 residues. Trimming removed 5 bases from V and 2 bases from J, with 18 bases in between.